This T cell receptor beta chain is drawn from a study of graft-versus-host responses after intestinal transplantation. Looking at the study overall: Each of the recipients got a multivisceral, liver-intestinal, or isolated intestinal transplant. Recipients across the board were started on anti-thymocyte globulin induction, then kept on tacrolimus and steroids for around 3 years. General observations from the study: Ileal or blood samples showed some GvH clones first, and such clones were also found in recipient marrow. Among circulating GvH clones, peak levels were associated with early post-transplant declines in HvG clones.

Trimming shortened V by 4 bases and J by 5 bases, and 11 bases separated the two germline ends. CDR1 is LNHDA and CDR2 is SQIVND in the germline V gene (reference sequence). The CDR3 totals 14 residues. This clone was found once. Antigen specificity is unknown. Some clones are missing from TCRdb's copy, which holds only in-frame ones; the method was immunoSEQ multiplex PCR. Among some 100,000 clones listed, more than 75% were seen once. This chain links TRBV19 with TRBJ1-4; unclear D gene. Sequencing used unstimulated CD4+ T cells sorted from spleen or lymph node cells, obtained before transplant. This TCR was sampled from a human donor who was the organ donor for an intestinal transplant. CDR3 in DNA: TGTGCCAGTAGTAAAATGCCCCGCAATGAAAAACTGTTTTTT. As protein: CASSKMPRNEKLFF.